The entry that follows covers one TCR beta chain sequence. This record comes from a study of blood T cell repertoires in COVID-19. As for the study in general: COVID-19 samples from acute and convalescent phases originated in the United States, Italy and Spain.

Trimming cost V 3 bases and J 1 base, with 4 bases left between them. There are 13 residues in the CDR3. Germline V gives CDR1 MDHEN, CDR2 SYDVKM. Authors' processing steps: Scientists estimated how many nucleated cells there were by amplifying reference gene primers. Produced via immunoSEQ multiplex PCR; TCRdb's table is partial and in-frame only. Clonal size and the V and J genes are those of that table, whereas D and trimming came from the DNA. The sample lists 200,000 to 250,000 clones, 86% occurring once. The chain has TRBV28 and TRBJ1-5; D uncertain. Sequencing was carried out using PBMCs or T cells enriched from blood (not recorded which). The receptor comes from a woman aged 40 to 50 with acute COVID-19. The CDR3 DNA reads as TGTGCCAGCAGTTTGGGCAGCAATCAGCCCCAGCATTTT. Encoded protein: CASSLGSNQPQHF.